The clone carrying this T cell receptor (beta chain) was observed a few times. The antigen is not known. This sample is part of a study of blood T cells in healthy people across ages. Study outcomes and limitations: Not knowing donor CMV status may have confounded expanded clonotype changes.

Germline V gives CDR1 MNHEY, CDR2 SVGEGT. V shed 6 bases and J shed 5 bases, with 12 bases lying between them. This CDR3 contains 13 residues. With a J-beta primer mix and a sample-barcoded 5' primer, a second PCR ran about 6 to 11 cycles. TCRdb re-derived calls from the 5' RACE reads in MiXCR, one entry per CDR3 protein. The sample includes about 840,000 distinct CDR3 sequences, roughly 28% of them seen just once. This sample was also put to use in a study of T cells of mothers and their children.

The sample consisted of blood. The TCR sequence derives from a woman in her thirties or forties in good health. The V call is TRBV6-2 or TRBV6-3, the J call TRBJ2-3; D could derive from TRBD1 or TRBD2 (5 bases each). CDR3 in DNA: TGTGCCAGCAGATACCGGGGCCGAGATACGCAGTATTTT. Protein: CASRYRGRDTQYF.